Following are 30 T cell receptor beta chains from one sample sequenced in a study of cytomegalovirus exposure and HLA in healthy donors (dated by TCRdb to 2016 to 2017). Libraries came from the immunoSEQ multiplex PCR assay. A mixture of 60 forward primers for TCR Vbeta segments and 13 reverse primers for TCR Jbeta segments was used in the multiplex PCR. As stored in TCRdb, this immuneACCESS dataset retains in-frame rearrangements with V and J assigned. A fraction of the clones does not appear; measured against another copy, unresolved V genes explain less than half of the discrepancy, and the remainder lacks a known reason. The sample table records over 30,000 clones. The ten largest clones capture 3.5% of the sample. The sample taken for sequencing was PBMCs. Receptor source: a man in his forties in good health and CMV-seronegative.

The gene calls are TRBV27 and TRBJ1-1, with TRBD1 matching 7 bases. The ends lost 6 bases at V and 4 bases at J; junction bases unmatched: 5. CDR1 MNHEY and CDR2 SMNVEV come from the germline V gene (reference sequence). The CDR3 runs 13 residues. CDR3 coding DNA: TGTGCCAGCAGACTCGGGACAGCCACTGAAGCTTTCTTT. Residues: CASRLGTATEAFF.

The gene calls are TRBV10-3 and TRBJ1-1; a possible D gene is TRBD1 (6 bases). The CDR3 extends over 15 amino acids. Trimming left V 3 bases short and J 5 bases short, with 16 bases between. Looked up from germline, CDR1 is ENHRY and CDR2 is SYGVKD. In DNA, the CDR3 is TGTGCCATCAGTGACCGACAGGCATCGGGGACTGAAGCTTTCTTT. The encoded protein is CAISDRQASGTEAFF.

The chain couples TRBV4-1 to TRBJ2-2; 14 bases line up with TRBD2. The CDR3 is 19 amino acids. With V trimmed by 4 bases and J by 6 bases, 13 bases remained unmatched. Germline V lookup: CDR1 MGHRA, CDR2 YSYEKL. The CDR3 DNA sequence: TGCGCCAGCAGCCGAGCGCTCGGGACTAGCGGGAGAATGGCCGGGGAGCTGTTTTTT. This gives the protein CASSRALGTSGRMAGELFF.

This sequence joins TRBV7-2 and TRBJ1-2; D is uncertain. Trimming left V 7 bases short and J 6 bases short, with 15 bases between. Germline V gene lookup returns CDR1 SGHTA and CDR2 FQGNSA. The CDR3 is 13 amino acids. The CDR3 nucleotides are TGTGCCAGCACTATCACCGAGGTAGATGGCTACACCTTC. It specifies CASTITEVDGYTF.

The chain has TRBV19 and TRBJ2-5, with a tentative D call TRBD1 (6 bases). This CDR3 spans 14 amino acids. CDR1 is LNHDA and CDR2 is SQIVND in the germline V gene (reference sequence). Trimming pared 5 bases from V and 5 bases from J, leaving 15 bases between. The CDR3 spells CASSSGTLWETQYF. The CDR3 DNA sequence: TGTGCCAGTAGTTCCGGGACACTTTGGGAGACCCAGTACTTC. The complete variable domain, with remaining parts taken from reference TRBV19 and TRBJ2-5, reads DGGITQSPKYLFRKEGQNVTLSCEQNLNHDAMYWYRQDPGQGLRLIYYSQIVNDFQKGDIAEGYSVSREKKESFPLTVTSAQKNPTAFYLCASSSGTLWETQYFGPGTRLLVL.

The gene calls are TRBV9 and TRBJ1-5, with TRBD1 as a possible D gene (6 bases). The CDR3 consists of 16 residues. V lost 3 bases and J 0 bases, leaving 13 bases between the germline ends. Germline V gene sequence: CDR1 SGDLS, CDR2 YYNGEE. The CDR3 loop is CASSGGGPASNQPQHF. CDR3 bases: TGTGCCAGCAGCGGGGGGGGGCCGGCTAGCAATCAGCCCCAGCATTTT.

The chain recombines TRBV5-1 with TRBJ2-7; 11 bases align to TRBD1. The V and J ends lost 5 bases and 3 bases, in that order; junction bases with no gene match: 7. CDR1 and CDR2 from the germline V gene are SGHRS and YFSETQ. The CDR3 length is 15 residues. The CDR3 sequence is CASRPGGTGGYEQYF. DNA of the CDR3: TGCGCCAGCAGACCCGGCGGGACAGGGGGCTACGAGCAGTACTTC.

The genes are TRBV5-1 and TRBJ1-1; D is undetermined. Trimming cost V 1 base and J 0 bases, with 16 bases left between them. Germline V gene lookup returns CDR1 SGHRS and CDR2 YFSETQ. This CDR3 region has 17 residues. The DNA for the CDR3 is TGCGCCAGCAGCTTGCCAAAGTGGACGGGGATGAACACTGAAGCTTTCTTT. Encoded protein: CASSLPKWTGMNTEAFF.

The V gene is TRBV28, the J gene TRBJ1-1; unclear D gene. Trimming shortened V by 6 bases and J by 1 base, and 3 bases separated the two germline ends. Germline loops: CDR1 MDHEN, CDR2 SYDVKM. This CDR3 spans 11 amino acids. CDR3 nucleotide sequence: TGTGCCAGCAGACAGAACACTGAAGCTTTCTTT. Translating it yields CASRQNTEAFF. The variable domain in full, with the rest retrieved from reference TRBV28 and TRBJ1-1, is DVKVTQSSRYLVKRTGEKVFLECVQDMDHENMFWYRQDPGLGLRLIYFSYDVKMKEKGDIPEGYSVSREKKERFSLILESASTNQTSMYLCASRQNTEAFFGQGTRLTVV.

The chain combines TRBV27 with TRBJ1-2; 11 bases map to TRBD1. Germline trimming cut 2 bases from V and 5 bases from J; bases unmatched to any gene: 13. This CDR3 has 18 amino acids. Germline loops: CDR1 MNHEY, CDR2 SMNVEV (reference sequence). The CDR3 spells CASSLLRTGGPSGYGYTF. The CDR3 region has the DNA TGTGCCAGCAGTTTACTCAGGACAGGGGGCCCATCAGGGTATGGCTACACCTTC.

V and J are TRBV5-4 and TRBJ2-7; TRBD1 agrees at 8 bases. The V gene end was trimmed by 4 bases and the J gene end by 3 bases; junction bases not matched to a gene: 6. Germline loops: CDR1 SGHNT, CDR2 YYREEE (reference sequence). There are 14 residues in the CDR3. In DNA form, the CDR3 reads TGTGCCAGCAGCCCCGGGACAGGAGTCTACGAGCAGTACTTC. This gives the protein CASSPGTGVYEQYF.

The J gene is TRBJ1-2, the V gene TRBV6-5, with 11 bases identical to TRBD1. This CDR3 has 14 residues. Germline CDR1 and CDR2: MNHEY and SVGAGI. With V trimmed by 8 bases and J by 8 bases, 10 bases remained unmatched. The CDR3 reads CASRTGGEEKGYTF. Here the CDR3 DNA reads TGTGCCAGCCGGACAGGGGGCGAGGAAAAAGGCTACACCTTC.

The chain recombines TRBV30 with TRBJ1-2, with a tentative D call TRBD1 (5 bases). CDR1 is GTSNPN, CDR2 SVGIG, per germline (reference sequence). The CDR3 consists of 12 residues. The V end was cut by 2 bases, the J end by 2 bases, with 6 bases between. CDR3 sequence reads: CAWSRGNYGYTF. The CDR3 DNA reads TGTGCCTGGAGTCGGGGGAACTATGGCTACACCTTC.

The rearrangement uses TRBV7-9 and TRBJ1-2; 7 bases agree with TRBD1. CDR1 is SEHNR and CDR2 is FQNEAQ in the germline V gene (reference sequence). This CDR3 spans 15 amino acids. The V gene end was trimmed by 5 bases and the J gene end by 2 bases; junction bases not matched to a gene: 8. The CDR3 coding sequence is TGTGCCAGCAGCCAGCCTGGACAGGAAAACTATGGCTACACCTTC. Its translation is CASSQPGQENYGYTF.

The V and J genes are TRBV5-1 and TRBJ2-1, with D tentatively TRBD1 (8 bases). The V end was cut by 5 bases, the J end by 6 bases, with 21 bases between. Germline CDR1 SGHRS, CDR2 YFSETQ. There are 16 residues in the CDR3. The CDR3 nucleotides are TGCGCCAGCAGAGTCGGGGGGACAGGACAATCCAATGAGCAGTTCTTC. Its translation is CASRVGGTGQSNEQFF.

The chain uses TRBV4-1 and TRBJ1-2; 7 bases fit TRBD1. CDR3 length: 15 amino acids. With 0 bases clipped from V and 8 bases from J, the junction kept 9 bases outside the gene matches. CDR1 MGHRA and CDR2 YSYEKL come from the germline V gene. For the CDR3, the DNA is TGCGCCAGCAGCCAAGAAGGGACAGCCCCGGGGGGCTACACCTTC. It specifies CASSQEGTAPGGYTF.

Concerning this clone: The junction shows a germline mismatch at one end, possibly a read error. This chain joins TRBV9 and TRBJ2-6; weak D call: TRBD2 (6 bases). This CDR3 has 14 residues. Germline V gives CDR1 SGDLS, CDR2 YYNGEE. CDR3 protein: CASSVDGGADVLTF. CDR3 nucleotides: TGTGCCAGCAGCGTAGATGGAGGGGCCGACGTCCTGACTTTC.

The chain joins TRBV10-1 to TRBJ2-7; TRBD2 agrees at 9 bases. Germline trimming cut 1 base from V and 5 bases from J; bases unmatched to any gene: 12. CDR1 WNHNN and CDR2 SYGVQD come from the germline V gene (reference sequence). The length of the CDR3 is 17 residues. The CDR3 loop is CASSELAGGLHVNEQYF. The CDR3 nucleotides are TGCGCCAGCAGTGAGTTGGCGGGAGGGCTTCACGTTAACGAGCAGTACTTC.

The chain carries TRBV28 and TRBJ2-7, with D possibly matching TRBD1 (6 bases). Germline-derived CDR1 and CDR2 are MDHEN and SYDVKM. The CDR3 covers 19 residues. The V end was cut by 6 bases, the J end by 2 bases, with 29 bases between. This CDR3 reads CASSQQFLGMTGLAYEQYF. In nucleotides, the CDR3 is TGTGCCAGCAGCCAACAGTTCTTAGGGATGACAGGTTTGGCCTACGAGCAGTACTTC.

The V gene is TRBV6-1, the J gene TRBJ2-7; a possible D gene is TRBD2 (5 bases). CDR3 length equals 11 residues. V shed 3 bases and J shed 9 bases, with 9 bases lying between them. From germline, CDR1 is MNHNS and CDR2 SASEGT. The CDR3 DNA reads TGTGCCAGCAGTGAGTCCGGGATGCAGTACTTC. Encoded protein: CASSESGMQYF.

The chain employs TRBV4-3 and TRBJ1-1; 9 bases match TRBD1. The V gene's germline CDR1 is LGHNA and CDR2 YSLEER. The CDR3 is made up of 15 amino acids. Trimming at V came to 5 bases and at J to 2 bases, leaving 6 bases not matched to a gene. The CDR3 here is CASSSSTGGNTEAFF. CDR3 in DNA: TGCGCCAGCAGCTCTTCGACAGGGGGAAACACTGAAGCTTTCTTT.

The chain joins TRBV30 to TRBJ2-7; the match to TRBD2 covers 8 bases. The CDR3 is made up of 14 amino acids. Germline V gene lookup returns CDR1 GTSNPN and CDR2 SVGIG (reference sequence). The junction had 4 bases not matched to a gene; V was cut back by 2 bases and J by 1 base. The CDR3 loop reads CAWSLAGGSYEQYF. CDR3 nucleotide sequence: TGTGCCTGGAGTTTGGCGGGAGGATCCTACGAGCAGTACTTC.

The chain has TRBV4-2 and TRBJ2-7; TRBD2 matches at 8 bases. CDR3 length: 16 residues. With 5 bases clipped from V and 2 bases from J, the junction kept 11 bases outside the gene matches. Germline V gives CDR1 LGHNA, CDR2 YNFKEQ. Here the CDR3 DNA reads TGTGCCAGCAGCTCCTCTCGCGGGAGGATCGCCTACGAGCAGTACTTC. This sequence encodes CASSSSRGRIAYEQYF.

The chain recombines TRBV7-9 with TRBJ2-1; 8 bases match TRBD2. The CDR3 loop spans 14 amino acids. Per germline, CDR1 SEHNR and CDR2 FQNEAQ (reference sequence). V shed 3 bases, J shed 5 bases, and the junction held 3 bases outside the gene matches. CDR3 DNA sequence: TGTGCCAGCAGCTTTTCGGGACTAGACAATGAGCAGTTCTTC. Protein product: CASSFSGLDNEQFF.

The rearrangement links TRBV30 to TRBJ2-1; 10 bases agree with TRBD2. Unmatched junction bases numbered 11, after V lost 1 base and J lost 8 bases. The germline V gene encodes CDR1 GTSNPN and CDR2 SVGIG (reference sequence). The CDR3 contains 16 residues. CDR3 nucleotides: TGTGCCTGGAGTGGTTTTGGGCTAGCGGGAGACGATGAGCAGTTCTTC. Translation: CAWSGFGLAGDDEQFF.

This chain links TRBV6-5 with TRBJ1-2, with 9 bases matching TRBD1. The CDR3 has 14 amino acids. Germline-derived CDR1 and CDR2 are MNHEY and SVGAGI. V dropped 2 bases and J dropped 3; count of bases not matched to a gene: 1. DNA for the CDR3: TGTGCCAGCAGTTACCGGGACAGGGACTATGGCTACACCTTC. Residues: CASSYRDRDYGYTF.

The CDR3: CASSRDSYYGYTF. Written as DNA, the CDR3 is TGTGCCAGCTCACGGGACAGTTACTATGGCTACACCTTC. V usage is TRBV18 and J usage is TRBJ1-2; 7 bases line up with TRBD1. CDR1 and CDR2 from the germline V gene are KGHSH and LQKENI. The CDR3 is 13 residues long. The V segment lost 4 bases and the J segment 3 bases; nucleotides outside the gene matches: 2. The whole variable domain, remainder taken from reference TRBV18 and TRBJ1-2, is NAGVMQNPRHLVRRRGQEARLRCSPMKGHSHVYWYRQLPEEGLKFMVYLQKENIIDESGMPKERFSAEFPKEGPSILRIQQVVRGDSAAYFCASSRDSYYGYTFGSGTRLTVV.

V and J are TRBV13 and TRBJ1-2; D may be TRBD1 (6 bases). V was clipped by 4 bases and J by 4 bases, with 19 bases between them. The CDR3 spans 16 residues. In germline, CDR1 is PRHDT, CDR2 FYEKMQ (reference sequence). The CDR3 DNA follows: TGTGCCAGCAGCTACCGGAGACGGGACATAGGCTATGGCTACACCTTC. This translates into CASSYRRRDIGYGYTF. Full variable domain (outside the CDR3, taken from reference TRBV13 and TRBJ1-2): AAGVIQSPRHLIKEKRETATLKCYPIPRHDTVYWYQQGPGQDPQFLISFYEKMQSDKGSIPDRFSAQQFSDYHSELNMSSLELGDSALYFCASSYRRRDIGYGYTFGSGTRLTVV.

The rearrangement links TRBV9 to TRBJ2-1; 9 bases agree with TRBD1. Looked up from germline, CDR1 is SGDLS and CDR2 is YYNGEE. V dropped 0 bases and J dropped 8; count of bases not matched to a gene: 9. CDR3 size: 16 residues. CDR3 region: CASSVALGGQGYEQFF. The DNA for the CDR3 is TGTGCCAGCAGCGTAGCCCTGGGGGGACAGGGCTATGAGCAGTTCTTC.

The J gene is TRBJ2-1, the V gene TRBV27, with 12 positions matching TRBD2. The CDR3 is made up of 16 amino acids. Unmatched junction bases numbered 4, after V lost 1 base and J lost 6 bases. Germline CDR1 reads MNHEY; CDR2 reads SMNVEV (reference sequence). The CDR3 DNA follows: TGTGCCAGCAGTTTATTACTAGCGGGAGGAGTCAATGAGCAGTTCTTC. This gives the protein CASSLLLAGGVNEQFF.